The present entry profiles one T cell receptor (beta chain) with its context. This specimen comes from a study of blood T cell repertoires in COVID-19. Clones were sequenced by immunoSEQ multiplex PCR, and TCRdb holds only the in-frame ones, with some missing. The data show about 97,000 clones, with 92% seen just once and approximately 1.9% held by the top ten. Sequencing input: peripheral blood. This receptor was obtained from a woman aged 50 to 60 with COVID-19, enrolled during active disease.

The CDR3 region has the DNA TGTGCCAGCAGTTACTCATCAGGGTTAAGGATAGATACGCAGTATTTT. As protein: CASSYSSGLRIDTQYF. This chain uses TRBV6-6 with TRBJ2-3, with D possibly matching TRBD1 (5 bases). V dropped 0 bases and J dropped 5 bases, with 15 bases sitting between them. CDR3 length: 16 amino acids. The germline gives CDR1 MNHNY, CDR2 SVGAGI (reference sequence).